The 9 T cell receptor beta chains reported below all come from one sample, sequenced in a study of blood T cell repertoires in COVID-19. This table comes from immunoSEQ multiplex PCR, and its TCRdb copy is limited to in-frame clones, with some not included. The table lists 35,000 to 45,000 clones, about 91% of them singletons. Source material: peripheral blood. The receptor source for this set is a woman older than 75 with acute or convalescent COVID-19.

The J gene is TRBJ2-2, the V gene TRBV3-1 (or the pseudogene TRBV3-2); D may be TRBD1 (6 bases). The V gene lost 4 bases and the J gene lost 7 bases, with 16 bases spanning the gap. Germline V CDR1 and CDR2: LGHDT, YNNKEL (reference sequence). The CDR3 sequence is 15 residues long. The CDR3 protein is CASSPGQRYDGELFF. In nucleotides, the CDR3 is TGTGCCAGCAGCCCAGGACAGCGATACGACGGGGAGCTGTTTTTT.

The chain recombines TRBV5-6 with TRBJ1-2, with 9 bases aligning to TRBD1. With V trimmed by 6 bases and J by 4 bases, 13 bases remained unmatched. Germline V CDR1 and CDR2: SGHDT, YYEEEE. The CDR3 extends over 16 amino acids. The CDR3 here is CASTTPGQGKFYGYTF. The DNA for the CDR3 is TGTGCCAGCACCACCCCGGGACAGGGAAAATTCTATGGCTACACCTTC.

J is TRBJ2-3 and V is TRBV9; 13 bases are a match to TRBD2. The V gene end was trimmed by 2 bases and the J gene end by 5 bases; junction bases not matched to a gene: 8. CDR3 size: 17 residues. CDR1 is SGDLS and CDR2 is YYNGEE in the germline V gene. CDR3 amino acids: CASSVTSGGHGVDTQYF. The DNA of the CDR3 is TGTGCCAGCAGCGTGACTAGCGGGGGGCACGGGGTAGATACGCAGTATTTT.

The chain joins TRBV3-1 (or the pseudogene TRBV3-2) to TRBJ1-1; D not resolved. Trimming pared 3 bases from V and 4 bases from J, leaving 6 bases between. CDR3 length: 12 amino acids. Germline CDR1 reads LGHDT; CDR2 reads YNNKEL (reference sequence). The CDR3 coding sequence is TGTGCCAGCAGCCAGCCGAGCACTGAAGCTTTCTTT. Translating gives CASSQPSTEAFF.

The chain has TRBV27 and TRBJ1-5; D remains unclear. The germline gives CDR1 MNHEY, CDR2 SMNVEV (reference sequence). Between the trimmed V and J ends, which lost 0 bases and 5 bases, there was a span of 5 bases. The CDR3 is 13 residues long. The CDR3 loop reads CASSLSNYQPQHF. CDR3 nucleotide sequence: TGTGCCAGCAGTTTATCGAACTATCAGCCCCAGCATTTT.

The V and J genes are TRBV5-1 and TRBJ1-1, with D unresolved. Per the germline V gene, CDR1 is SGHRS and CDR2 is YFSETQ. Trimming pared 0 bases from V and 10 bases from J, leaving 19 bases between. The CDR3 runs to 15 residues. CDR3 region: CASSLGGIDPGGAFF. For the CDR3, the DNA is TGCGCCAGCAGCTTGGGGGGAATCGATCCCGGAGGAGCTTTCTTT.

This chain links TRBV5-4 with TRBJ1-6, with D perhaps TRBD1 (5 bases). The CDR3 is 14 residues long. Germline V gives CDR1 SGHNT, CDR2 YYREEE (reference sequence). The V and J ends lost 3 bases and 8 bases respectively, with 12 bases between them. Here the CDR3 reads CASSSEEGDSPLHF. The DNA for the CDR3 is TGTGCCAGCAGCTCGGAAGAAGGGGATTCACCCCTCCACTTT.

The table lists this clone with a few counts. This chain uses TRBV6-5 with TRBJ1-6; TRBD1 agrees at 8 bases. Germline values: CDR1 MNHEY, CDR2 SVGAGI. Losses at the gene ends were 6 bases for V and 5 bases for J; bases not matched to a gene: 3. The CDR3 runs 14 residues. The CDR3 loop reads CASRTTGDNSPLHF. The CDR3 region has the DNA TGTGCCAGCAGGACGACAGGGGATAATTCACCCCTCCACTTT.

The chain recombines TRBV11-2 with TRBJ1-2, with 8 bases fitting TRBD1. Unmatched junction bases numbered 6, after V lost 5 bases and J lost 7 bases. The germline V gene has CDR1 SGHAT and CDR2 FQNNGV. The CDR3 loop spans 13 amino acids. In DNA, the CDR3 is TGTGCCAGCAGCCAGGGGGCAGGGGTTGGCTACACCTTC. It encodes CASSQGAGVGYTF.